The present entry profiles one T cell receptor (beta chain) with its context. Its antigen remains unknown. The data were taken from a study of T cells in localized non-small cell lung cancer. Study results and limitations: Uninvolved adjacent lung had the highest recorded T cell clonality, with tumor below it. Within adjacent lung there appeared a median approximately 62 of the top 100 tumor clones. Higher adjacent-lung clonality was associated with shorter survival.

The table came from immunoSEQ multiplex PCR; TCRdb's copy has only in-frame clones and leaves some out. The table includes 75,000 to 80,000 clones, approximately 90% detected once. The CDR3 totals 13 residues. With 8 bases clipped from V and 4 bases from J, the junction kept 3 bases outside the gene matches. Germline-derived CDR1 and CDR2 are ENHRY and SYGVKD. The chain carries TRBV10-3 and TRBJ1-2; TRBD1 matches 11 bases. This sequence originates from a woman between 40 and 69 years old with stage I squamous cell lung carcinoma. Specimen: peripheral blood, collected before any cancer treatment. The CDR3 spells CAIGDRGVYGYTF. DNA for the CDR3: TGTGCCATCGGGGACAGGGGGGTCTATGGCTACACCTTC.